This T cell receptor beta chain is drawn from a study of cytomegalovirus exposure and HLA in healthy donors (dated by TCRdb to the late 2010s). In terms of the full investigation: An earlier analysis of approximately 600 of the donors reported more than 250 Gb of sequence data and 117 million unique TCR beta sequences from approximately 180 million T cells. HLA typing included class I and class II loci at four-digit resolution. In the later analysis, no new phenotypic data were used to find candidate immune exposures; instead, reliance was placed on TCR beta sequences and their occurrence across donors. Among several hundred genotyped donors of the cohort, an average of around 250,000 unique TCR beta nucleotide sequences was sequenced per donor, of which about 19% were non-productive. In a later genetic analysis, genome-wide SNP genotypes for about 55% of the roughly 700 donors were used, and that subset was treated as a discovery cohort. In addition to the first cohort of approximately 650 subjects, a separate validation cohort of approximately 120 different subjects was used. All discovery cohort repertoires had been generated on a single sequencing platform. To predict cytomegalovirus infection status, the study brought together high-throughput TCR immunosequencing, statistical association of individual TCRs with disease status, and machine learning. Several DR-DQ haplotypes were handled as single units for association and clustering, since linkage in the cohort was strong. The study profiled the T cell repertoires of 500 to 800 subjects by immunosequencing and related them to cytomegalovirus serostatus. The number of donors typed differed by locus, with about 629-640 for A, B, C, DRB1 and DQB1, around 560 for DQA1, 606 for DPA1, and 450 to 480 for DPB1. A later analysis re-analyzed previously published TCR beta repertoires from approximately 700 donors and added high-resolution HLA genotyping to study TCR occurrence patterns. An early release that covered roughly 600 HLA-typed donors contained approximately 320 gigabases of sequencing data and 65 million to 100 million unique TCR sequences. Of the 300 to 500 genotyped donors, 65% to 90% were placed in the genetic ancestry cluster associated with self-reported Caucasian donors. The aim of the study was to test whether cataloging public T cell receptors could identify signatures of past pathogen exposure. Donor age, sex, ethnicity and CMV serostatus were compiled together with the repertoire data. In an earlier analysis of roughly 580 of the donors, high-throughput TCR beta sequencing was used to judge whether each TCR beta V gene segment behaved as functional or pseudogenic. Broader findings and caveats from the paper: This cohort had only TCR beta chains sequenced, and the lack of alpha or paired-chain data limited which features could be detected. In a later analysis, HLA-associated TCR beta chains were found to be more clonally expanded and to have lower generation probabilities than equally common non-associated chains. Fewer than 20 rarely observed V segments, including chromosome 9 orphons, were excluded from the earlier analysis of a few hundred of the donors because counts were too low. V-gene and J-gene trimming of TCR beta chains was associated with a missense DCLRE1C variant in a later genetic analysis, and the association was replicated in an independent cohort. Linkage disequilibrium might explain the correlated functional status among segregating V segments, but an unknown experimental factor could not be excluded. Compared with the roughly 720-donor mean, donors in an Asian-associated ancestry cluster had fewer N-insertions in productive TCRs, according to a later genetic analysis. In vitro tests confirmed that a few of the cytomegalovirus-associated TCR beta chains recognize cytomegalovirus antigens. CMV serostatus was the only immune exposure information available for the cohort. The study gave a list of about 170 TCR beta chains associated with cytomegalovirus. An earlier analysis of around 540 of the donors showed that most TCR beta V segments appeared in productive rearrangements either about 90% or about 30% of the time, which broadly matched IMGT annotations. In a later analysis, TCR association rates were found to vary across HLA loci, with the most associated TCRs seen for DRB1 alleles and the fewest for HLA-C alleles. Strong co-occurrence of HLA alleles, especially DR and DQ, made assigning TCR associations to individual alleles difficult. A further reported finding was that TCR beta sequences accurately predicted the HLA-A and HLA-B alleles for most subjects in the first cohort. In a later analysis, several top co-occurrence clusters were reported to appear linked to parvovirus B19, influenza, CMV and Epstein-Barr virus. HLA typing was unavailable for some donors at each locus, so association tests used only the typed subset. Because the 87-base-pair reads could not distinguish some IMGT-functional V segments, including TRBV6-2 and TRBV6-3, those segments were excluded. Roughly uniform sequencing depth across donors was assumed in presence/absence analyses, although this assumption may not hold. According to a later analysis, most CMV-associated TCR beta chains appeared to be HLA-restricted, and the HLA associations seemed to be driven largely by CMV exposure. According to the authors, the approach could potentially be generalized to other disease states and immunological phenotypes. At a false discovery rate of 0.05, a later analysis linked under 20,000 TCR beta sequences to specific HLA alleles. Cytomegalovirus status was reported to be diagnosed by the classifier with high specificity and sensitivity in both the original and validation cohorts. Most TCR sequences were seen in very few donors, while some public TCRs were found in many individuals. A cluster of highly shared sequence variants was judged likely to represent a technical artifact of the sequencing pipeline.

The cohort was made up of 650 to 700 healthy bone marrow donors. Cohort members were all nominally healthy when sampled, although unrecorded immune exposures were likely present. The donor tested CMV seronegative and was one of the 352 seronegative cohort members. A peripheral blood sample was provided by each donor, and peripheral blood mononuclear cells were used for TCR beta sequencing. The Qiagen DNeasy Blood Extraction Kit was used to extract genomic DNA from the blood cell samples. This clone was seen only a few times. No antigen is known for it. It has no much larger one-base neighbor in the sample; base qualities were not kept. Trimming takes 2 bases from V and 5 bases from J, and the germline ends sit 11 bases apart. The CDR3 covers 14 residues, taking in both the cysteine and the phenylalanine. Here the CDR3 DNA is all that survives: 42 bases in frame from base 1. CDR1 and CDR2, per the germline V gene, are ENHRY and SYGVKD.

The library came from the immunoSEQ multiplex PCR assay. A mixture of 60 forward primers for TCR Vbeta segments and 13 reverse primers for TCR Jbeta segments was used in the multiplex PCR. The CDR3 region of rearranged TCR beta genes was amplified from genomic DNA by a multiplex PCR assay. The Illumina HiSeq System was used to sequence the amplified TCR beta libraries as 87-base-pair reads. Processing in the source paper ran as follows. A later analysis counted about 82 million unique TCR beta chains across the 500 to 850 repertoires, and around 12 million of these chains were shared by at least two donors. Raw reads were error-corrected and collapsed into unique sequences by a nearest-neighbor algorithm in which closely related sequences were merged to remove PCR and sequencing errors. Alignment of CDR3 sequences to IMGT reference sequences was used to assign V, D and J gene segments. For a sequence to be retained, a match of at least six nucleotides was required to both a V gene segment and a J gene segment. A rearrangement was called productive if the CDR3 had no stop codons and remained in frame with V and J, and every other rearrangement was called non-productive. CDR3 was defined according to IMGT convention as the region running from the second conserved V-encoded cysteine to the conserved J-encoded phenylalanine. Sequences without an unambiguous match to a single V gene segment were excluded from the earlier analysis of several hundred of the donors. In an earlier analysis of 450 to 750 of the donors, a V segment was called functional when productive rearrangements were above 56.7%, and segregating when the standard deviation between donors exceeded 5%. A statistical classification framework was built for diagnosing cytomegalovirus status from the catalog of TCR beta chain sequences. V and J gene assignment, in a later analysis, came from comparing TCR nucleotide sequences with IMGT/GENE-DB human TR gene sequences. The TCRdist pipeline was used in a later analysis to assign CDR3 sequences and most-parsimonious VDJ recombination scenarios. A later analysis defined each TCR beta chain by its CDR3 amino acid sequence plus V-gene family, and excluded reads lacking a unique V-gene family. In a later analysis, 500 to 650 highly shared, low-generation-probability nucleotide sequences were removed to address suspected cross-contamination and a sequencing artifact. In a later analysis, a clonal expansion index for each public chain was calculated from normalized within-repertoire ranks of inferred template counts. A later analysis computed generation probabilities with a VDJ recombination model fitted to out-of-frame rearrangements, and checked the results against IGoR. In a later analysis, hypergeometric tests were used to score TCR-TCR, TCR-HLA and TCR-CMV co-occurrence, with a repertoire-size bias correction applied to TCR pairs. To estimate false discovery rates, a later analysis permuted the HLA or CMV assignments 20 times. In a later analysis, co-occurring TCRs were grouped using DBSCAN, and TCRdist sequence similarity was added for clustering within HLA-allele-positive subsets. Repertoires with fewer than 30,000 or more than 120,000 public chains, plus five repertoires with anomalous nucleotide sharing, were excluded from co-occurrence clustering. Entries here come from immuneACCESS through TCRdb and include only in-frame sequences with V and J called. Some clones fail to appear in such tables; in the studies checked, an unresolved V gene covers under half of the shortfall, and the cause of the remainder is unknown. V and J calls plus clone size are reproduced from that table; the DNA served to infer D and trimming. The sample table contains about 64,000 clones; only one count was recorded for roughly 87% of them. Jointly, the top ten make up roughly a tenth of the sample.

Sample: PBMCs. This receptor was taken from a female donor in good health and CMV-seronegative. The rearranged segments are TRBV10-3 and TRBJ2-3; no D gene can be assigned with confidence. In nucleotides, the sequence is TGTGCCATCAGTGAGAACCCCACGGGAGATACGCAGTATTTT. Its protein product is CAISENPTGDTQYF.